Listed below are T cell receptor beta chains from one sample, sequenced in a study of CD8+ T cells in alopecia areata. Sequencing used immunoSEQ multiplex PCR; TCRdb keeps in-frame clones, though not all of them. Of over 85,000 clones listed, approximately 66% are singletons. Sample: CD8+ T cells sorted from blood, taken at week 4, from a patient treated with tofacitinib. These receptors all come from a human donor with alopecia areata. CDR3s include the opening cysteine and the closing phenylalanine or tryptophan. Fields, in order: D gene, J gene, V gene, clone size, CDR3 DNA, CDR3 protein. The D gene is left open where the match is weak. A row's size may be missing; if present it is once, few, many or a size class.

>NA|TRBJ2-5|TRBV28|NA
TGTGCCAGCAGTTTCATGGGGGCTTTTGAGACCCAGTACTTC
CASSFMGAFETQYF
>NA|TRBJ2-1|TRBV11-2|few
TGTGCCAGCAGCTTAAGGTTAGGGGAGAGCTCCTACAATGAGCAGTTCTTC
CASSLRLGESSYNEQFF
>TRBD1|TRBJ2-3|TRBV7-9|NA
TGTGCCAGCAGCACAACAGGGGACGGCACAGATACGCAGTATTTT
CASSTTGDGTDTQYF
>TRBD1|TRBJ2-7|TRBV15|NA
TGTGCCACCAGAAGACCGGGACAGGGGTTTGAGCAGTACTTC
CATRRPGQGFEQYF
>NA|TRBJ1-2|TRBV5-6|NA
TGTGCCAGCAGCTTGGAGTTGAACAGGGTTAACTATGGCTACACCTTC
CASSLELNRVNYGYTF
>NA|TRBJ1-2|TRBV5-4|once
TGTGCCAGCAGCACCGGCTATGGCTACACCTTC
CASSTGYGYTF
>NA|TRBJ2-3|TRBV7-8|NA
TGTGCCAGCAGCTTAGCCAACTGGGGGAGCACAGATACGCAGTATTTT
CASSLANWGSTDTQYF
>TRBD2|TRBJ2-5|TRBV9|NA
TGTGCCAGCAGCGGTACAGCGGGAGTACAAGAGACCCAGTACTTC
CASSGTAGVQETQYF
>NA|TRBJ1-3|TRBV5-6|NA
TGTGCCAGCAGCTTGGCCGCCCGCTGGGGAAACACCATATATTTT
CASSLAARWGNTIYF
>NA|TRBJ1-1|TRBV4-3|few
TGCGCCAGCAGCCAAGCCATCAGCCGATACAGGGATGGGAACACTGAAGCTTTCTTT
CASSQAISRYRDGNTEAFF
>NA|TRBJ2-3|TRBV5-6|NA
TGTGCCAGCAGCTTGGATACGGGAATCACAGATACGCAGTATTTT
CASSLDTGITDTQYF
>NA|TRBJ1-5|TRBV2|few
TGTGCCAGCAGCTTCTACGGACAGTACAATCAGCCCCAGCATTTT
CASSFYGQYNQPQHF
>NA|TRBJ1-5|TRBV4-2|few
TGTGCCAGCAGCCAAGAAGGGTCCCGGGGTGGACAGCCCCAGCATTTT
CASSQEGSRGGQPQHF
>NA|TRBJ2-7|TRBV7-2|NA
TGTGCCAGCAGGGGGGCCTACGAGCAGTACTTC
CASRGAYEQYF
>NA|TRBJ1-2|TRBV27|NA
TGTGCCAGCAGTTCGGGCTATGGCTACACCTTC
CASSSGYGYTF
>NA|TRBJ2-3|TRBV19|NA
TGTGCCAGTAGCACTGTACTCCGCACAGATACGCAGTATTTT
CASSTVLRTDTQYF
>NA|TRBJ2-2|TRBV4-1|NA
TGCGCCAGCAGCCCCCGGGACACGCTTTCCGGGGAGCTGTTTTTT
CASSPRDTLSGELFF
>TRBD2|TRBJ2-5|TRBV29-1|few
TGCAGCGTTGAAGAAGAGAAGCGGGGGGGATTTCAAGAGACCCAGTACTTC
CSVEEEKRGGFQETQYF
>NA|TRBJ2-6|TRBV29-1|few
TGCAGCGTTCAGACAGACTCTGGGGCCAACGTCCTGACTTTC
CSVQTDSGANVLTF
>TRBD2|TRBJ2-1|TRBV7-2|NA
TGTGCCAGCAGCTTTTTTAGCGGGAGTGGGTACAATGAGCAGTTCTTC
CASSFFSGSGYNEQFF
>NA|TRBJ2-1|TRBV19|medium-sized
TGTGCCAGTAGTATTCCGGCCAATGAGCAGTTCTTC
CASSIPANEQFF
>NA|TRBJ1-2|TRBV2|NA
TGTGCCAGCAGCGACTTGTCCGAGACGTCGGGGCAGCATAATAACTATGGCTACACCTTC
CASSDLSETSGQHNNYGYTF
>TRBD2|TRBJ2-1|TRBV6-1|NA
TGTGCCAGCAGTGACTCGACTAGCGGGAGTAGTGAGCAGTTCTTC
CASSDSTSGSSEQFF
>NA|TRBJ2-2|TRBV9|NA
TGTGCCAGCAGCGTCGAAGGGGCAAAGGGGGAGCTGTTTTTT
CASSVEGAKGELFF
>NA|TRBJ2-7|TRBV5-6|NA
TGTGCCAGCACCCCGTTGAATAGACGATACGAGCAGTACTTC
CASTPLNRRYEQYF
>NA|TRBJ2-1|TRBV28|NA
TGTGCCAGCAGCCAGTCCAGCGGGTTGTCCGATGAGCAGTTCTTC
CASSQSSGLSDEQFF
>NA|TRBJ2-5|TRBV5-1|NA
TGCGCCAGCAGGGGCAGGGGCAAAGAGACCCAGTACTTC
CASRGRGKETQYF
>NA|TRBJ2-2|TRBV7-3|NA
TGTGCCAGCAGCATCACTAGTTTCGGGGAGCTGTTTTTT
CASSITSFGELFF
>NA|TRBJ2-5|TRBV7-9|NA
TGTGCCAGCAGCTCATACGGACAGCTCCAAGAGACCCAGTACTTC
CASSSYGQLQETQYF
>NA|TRBJ1-2|TRBV9|NA
TGTGCCAGCAGCGACGCACAGGAGGGTAATGGCTACACCTTC
CASSDAQEGNGYTF
>NA|TRBJ2-7|TRBV12-5|NA
TGTGCTAGTGGTCCCTGGCAGAGCGGCGAGCAGTACTTC
CASGPWQSGEQYF
>TRBD2|TRBJ2-5|TRBV2|NA
TGTGCCAGCAGTGAAGCGGGACTAGCGGGAGAAGAGACCCAGTACTTC
CASSEAGLAGEETQYF
>TRBD2|TRBJ2-7|TRBV4-1|NA
TGCGCCAGCAGCCCGGGCCCCGGGGGAGGGCGGAGCGAGCAGTACTTC
CASSPGPGGGRSEQYF
>NA|TRBJ2-7|TRBV27|NA
TGTGCCAGCAGTACGCAAAGCTCCTACGAGCAGTACTTC
CASSTQSSYEQYF
>NA|TRBJ2-7|TRBV30|NA
TGTGCCTGGAGTGTTCTGGATCGGGGAGTGCAGTACTTC
CAWSVLDRGVQYF
>TRBD2|TRBJ2-3|TRBV6-5|few
TGTGCCAGCAGTTACTCGGCGGGGGGCCTCGGAGATACGCAGTATTTT
CASSYSAGGLGDTQYF
>NA|TRBJ2-5|TRBV27|NA
TGTGCCAGCAGTTTGGAGGGACCACAAGAGACCCAGTACTTC
CASSLEGPQETQYF
>TRBD2|TRBJ2-3|TRBV29-1|NA
TGCAGCGTAGGTGGGACTAGCGAGAGGCACACAGATACGCAGTATTTT
CSVGGTSERHTDTQYF
>NA|TRBJ2-5|TRBV30|NA
TGTGCCCGAAACTCAGGGGAAGAGACCCAGTACTTC
CARNSGEETQYF
>TRBD1|TRBJ1-2|TRBV27|NA
TGTGCCAGCAGTTTCCGACAGGGGGTAACCTATGGCTACACCTTC
CASSFRQGVTYGYTF
>NA|TRBJ2-7|TRBV5-1|medium-sized
TGCGCCAGCAGCCGGGGGGCCATCTACGAGCAGTACTTC
CASSRGAIYEQYF
>TRBD2|TRBJ2-3|TRBV10-3|NA
TGTGCCATCAACCAGCGGGAGTCAGGCACAGATACGCAGTATTTT
CAINQRESGTDTQYF
>TRBD2|TRBJ2-7|TRBV18|NA
TGTGCCAGCTCACCCCGACCGACTAGCGGGAGAGCCTCCTACGAGCAGTACTTC
CASSPRPTSGRASYEQYF
>NA|TRBJ2-7|TRBV4-3|once
TGCGCCAGCAGCCGCACAGATCTTACCTCCTACGAGCAGTACTTC
CASSRTDLTSYEQYF
>TRBD1|TRBJ2-7|TRBV5-6|NA
TGTGCCAGCAGCCTAGGGACAGGGGACCTCTACGAGCAGTACTTC
CASSLGTGDLYEQYF
>TRBD1|TRBJ1-1|TRBV25-1|NA
TGTGCCAGCAGTGAATCGGCGACAGGGATGACTGAAGCTTTCTTT
CASSESATGMTEAFF